A single sample gave rise to the 21 T cell receptor beta chains below, sequenced in a study of blood T cells in healthy people across ages. Together with a sample-barcoded 5' primer, a J-beta primer mix was included in a second PCR lasting about 6 to 11 cycles. TCRdb reprocessed the 5' RACE reads with MiXCR, giving one entry per CDR3 protein. The repertoire holds about 970,000 distinct CDR3 sequences, with roughly half as singletons. The material sequenced was blood. These receptors were taken from a woman in her sixties in good health.

This clonotype has just a few counts. The rearrangement joins TRBV27 to TRBJ2-4, with 13 bases matching TRBD2. Near its end, the DNA agrees better with TRBJ2-7, so the J call may be wrong. The CDR3 length is 17 residues. Germline CDR1 is MNHEY and CDR2 is SMNVEV (reference sequence). The CDR3 sequence: CASSLQLLAGGIDEQYF. CDR3 nucleotides: TGTGCCAGCAGTCTTCAACTACTAGCGGGAGGGATCGACGAGCAGTACTTC.

In its sample, this clonotype was seen many times. This rearrangement joins TRBV7-2 to TRBJ2-3, with 9 positions matching TRBD2. The germline V gene encodes CDR1 SGHTA and CDR2 FQGNSA. J lost 2 bases, V lost 3 bases, and 0 bases had no gene match. CDR3 size: 14 residues. The CDR3 bases are TGTGCCAGCAGCTTGGGACTAGCCACAGATACGCAGTATTTT. It is translated as CASSLGLATDTQYF.

At least ten counts were recorded for this clonotype. V is TRBV12-3 or TRBV12-4 and J is TRBJ1-4, with a weak D call TRBD1 (6 bases). Trimming stripped 5 bases from V and 8 bases from J, with 18 bases between. This CDR3 comprises 15 residues. CDR3 amino acids: CASSQTGTTREKLFF. In nucleotides, the CDR3 is TGTGCCAGCAGTCAAACAGGGACAACGAGGGAAAAACTGTTTTTT.

The chain has TRBV6-2 or TRBV6-3 and TRBJ2-4, with D uncertain. The CDR3 is 15 amino acids. V dropped 10 bases and J dropped 1 base, with 17 bases sitting between them. Germline V gene data show CDR1 as MNHEY and CDR2 as SVGEGT. The CDR3 DNA sequence: TGTGCCACCCGATATGGGCCCCTGGCCAAAAACATTCAGTACTTC. Translation: CATRYGPLAKNIQYF.

The V call is TRBV7-2, the J call TRBJ1-2, with a weak D call TRBD1 (5 bases). V gave up 2 bases and J gave up 5 bases, with 12 bases separating them. Germline V gene sequence: CDR1 SGHTA, CDR2 FQGNSA. CDR3 length equals 14 residues. CDR3 region: CASSLFVRVYGYTF. The CDR3 region has the DNA TGTGCCAGCAGCTTATTCGTCAGGGTTTATGGCTACACCTTC.

V is TRBV6-5 and J is TRBJ2-3; 8 bases fit TRBD1. This CDR3 has 14 residues. With 6 bases clipped from V and 4 bases from J, the junction kept 6 bases outside the gene matches. Germline lookup yields CDR1 MNHEY and CDR2 SVGAGI. The CDR3: CASSLTGVPDTQYF. The DNA of the CDR3 is TGTGCCAGCAGCCTGACAGGGGTCCCAGATACGCAGTATTTT.

The V gene is TRBV19, the J gene TRBJ1-2; 8 bases are shared with TRBD1. V lost 4 bases, J lost 2 bases, and 6 bases stayed unmatched. Germline-derived CDR1 and CDR2 are LNHDA and SQIVND (reference sequence). The CDR3 covers 15 residues. This CDR3 is CASSRDRQGNYGYTF. CDR3 nucleotide sequence: TGTGCCAGTAGTAGGGATCGACAGGGGAACTATGGCTACACCTTC.

This rearrangement joins TRBV2 to TRBJ1-6, with 8 bases matching TRBD1. J was trimmed by 5 bases and V by 7 bases; bases with no gene match: 10. This CDR3 comprises 16 residues. The germline V gene encodes CDR1 SNHLY and CDR2 FYNNEI. The CDR3 bases are TGTGCCAGCAATCGCCGGGACAGGCTGGATAATTCACCCCTCCACTTT. This sequence encodes CASNRRDRLDNSPLHF.

This clonotype has only a few counts. V usage is TRBV27 and J usage is TRBJ1-5, with 8 bases matching TRBD1. CDR1 and CDR2 (germline): MNHEY, SMNVEV (reference sequence). Losses at the gene ends were 3 bases for V and 4 bases for J; bases not matched to a gene: 2. This CDR3 is 14 amino acids long. The CDR3 reads CASSFRTGNQPQHF. Here the CDR3 DNA reads TGTGCCAGCAGTTTCAGGACAGGGAATCAGCCCCAGCATTTT.

The gene calls are TRBV6-1 and TRBJ1-2; possibly TRBD1 for D (5 bases). This CDR3 region has 14 residues. Germline V gene data show CDR1 as MNHNS and CDR2 as SASEGT. Between the trimmed V and J ends, which lost 1 base and 2 bases, there was a span of 8 bases. The CDR3 sequence is CASSEVGGNYGYTF. The CDR3 coding sequence is TGTGCCAGCAGTGAAGTCGGGGGGAACTATGGCTACACCTTC.

The rearrangement joins TRBV2 to TRBJ2-3, with D perhaps TRBD2 (5 bases). Trimming left V 1 base short and J 12 bases short, with 8 bases between. Per germline, CDR1 SNHLY and CDR2 FYNNEI. This CDR3 has 11 residues. This chain's CDR3 is CASSEERKQYF. The DNA of the CDR3 is TGTGCCAGCAGTGAAGAGCGGAAACAGTATTTT.

This clonotype was seen more than once but under ten times. The chain joins TRBV29-1 to TRBJ2-1; maybe TRBD1 (7 bases). The CDR3 extends over 15 amino acids. V shed 8 bases and J shed 7 bases, with 24 bases lying between them. The germline gives CDR1 SQVTM, CDR2 ANQGSEA. The CDR3 DNA sequence: TGCAGCATCGGAGCGGCAGGGGGGATTCCTAATGAGCAGTTCTTC. This sequence encodes CSIGAAGGIPNEQFF.

The J gene is TRBJ2-7, the V gene TRBV10-3; 9 bases map to TRBD2. Near its end, the DNA agrees better with TRBJ2-5, so the J call may be wrong. The CDR3 sequence is 16 residues long. From germline, CDR1 is ENHRY and CDR2 SYGVKD. The CDR3 nucleotides are TGTGCCATCAGTGAAAGGCTAGCGGGATGGGAAGAGACCCAGTACTTC. It yields the protein CAISERLAGWEETQYF.

This clonotype was detected once. This chain joins TRBV27 and TRBJ2-1; D is uncertain. V lost 5 bases, J lost 4 bases, and 12 bases lay in between. The germline V gene has CDR1 MNHEY and CDR2 SMNVEV (reference sequence). The CDR3 is made up of 14 amino acids. The CDR3 spells CASSPSNYYNEQFF. CDR3 sequence (DNA): TGTGCCAGCAGTCCCTCAAATTATTACAATGAGCAGTTCTTC.

The chain couples TRBV5-1 to TRBJ1-4; D remains unclear. Germline values: CDR1 SGHRS, CDR2 YFSETQ. Trimming removed 1 base at V and 6 bases at J, with 13 bases between. The CDR3 has 15 amino acids. The CDR3 bases are TGCGCCAGCAGCTTGAGGTCCGGATTATATGAAAAACTGTTTTTT. This sequence encodes CASSLRSGLYEKLFF.

This chain uses TRBV20-1 with TRBJ2-1; 9 nucleotides align to TRBD1. The junction had 8 bases not matched to a gene; V was cut back by 6 bases and J by 8 bases. This CDR3 is built from 13 residues. The V gene's germline CDR1 is DFQATT and CDR2 SNEGSKA (reference sequence). The CDR3 loop is CSAPGQGIDEQFF. CDR3 sequence (DNA): TGCAGTGCACCGGGACAGGGTATCGATGAGCAGTTCTTC.

Points on this clonotype: The germline gene is not matched at one end of the junction; a read error may be the cause. This chain connects TRBV20-1 to TRBJ1-5, with D possibly matching TRBD1 (6 bases). Looked up from germline, CDR1 is DFQATT and CDR2 is SNEGSKA (reference sequence). The CDR3 has 13 residues. The CDR3 nucleotides are TGCAGTGCCAGAGGACAGCAGGATCAGCCCCAGCATTTT. This gives the protein CSARGQQDQPQHF.

The genes are TRBV7-2 and TRBJ2-1, with a possible D match to TRBD1 (5 bases). Germline CDR1 and CDR2: SGHTA and FQGNSA. The CDR3 spans 13 residues. V lost 3 bases, J lost 10 bases, and 13 bases lay in between. This chain's CDR3 is CASSFDTPGEQFF. The CDR3 DNA follows: TGTGCCAGCAGCTTTGACACCCCAGGGGAGCAGTTCTTC.

V gene TRBV20-1 combines with J gene TRBJ2-2; 10 nucleotides line up with TRBD2. Germline CDR1 is DFQATT and CDR2 is SNEGSKA (reference sequence). The CDR3 has 15 residues. Unmatched junction bases numbered 3, after V lost 0 bases and J lost 5 bases. CDR3 region: CSAREASGRTGELFF. CDR3 nucleotide sequence: TGCAGTGCTAGAGAGGCTAGCGGGAGAACCGGGGAGCTGTTTTTT.

J is TRBJ2-6 and V is TRBV7-9, with unresolved D. The CDR3 sequence is 15 residues long. From germline, CDR1 is SEHNR and CDR2 FQNEAQ (reference sequence). Between the trimmed V and J ends, which lost 1 base and 0 bases, there was a span of 4 bases. The CDR3 sequence: CASSLGYSGANVLTF. The CDR3 region has the DNA TGTGCCAGCAGCTTAGGGTACTCTGGGGCCAACGTCCTGACTTTC. Based on the CDR3 plus reference TRBV7-9 and TRBJ2-6, the full variable domain is DTGVSQNPRHKITKRGQNVTFRCDPISEHNRLYWYRQTLGQGPEFLTYFQNEAQLEKSRLLSDRFSAERPKGSFSTLEIQRTEQGDSAMYLCASSLGYSGANVLTFGAGSRLTVL.

Concerning this clonotype itself: The junction and the germline gene differ at one end; a read error may be behind it. The chain recombines TRBV7-2 with TRBJ2-3, with 8 nucleotides matching TRBD2. CDR1 is SGHTA and CDR2 is FQGNSA in the germline V gene. The CDR3 spans 17 residues. For the CDR3, the DNA is TGTGCCAGCAGCGGTCTATCTACTAGCGGCAACACAGATACGCGGTATTTT. Translation: CASSGLSTSGNTDTRYF.